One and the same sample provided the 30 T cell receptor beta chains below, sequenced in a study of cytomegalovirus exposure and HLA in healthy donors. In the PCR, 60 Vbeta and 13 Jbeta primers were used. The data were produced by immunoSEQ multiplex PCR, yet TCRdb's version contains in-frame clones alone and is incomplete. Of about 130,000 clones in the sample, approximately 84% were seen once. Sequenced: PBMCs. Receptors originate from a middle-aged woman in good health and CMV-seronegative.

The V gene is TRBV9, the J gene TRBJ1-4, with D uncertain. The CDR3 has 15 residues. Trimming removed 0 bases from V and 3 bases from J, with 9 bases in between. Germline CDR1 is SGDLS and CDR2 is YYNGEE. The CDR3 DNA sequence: TGTGCCAGCAGCGTAGTAGGAGGGTCTAATGAAAAACTGTTTTTT. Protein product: CASSVVGGSNEKLFF.

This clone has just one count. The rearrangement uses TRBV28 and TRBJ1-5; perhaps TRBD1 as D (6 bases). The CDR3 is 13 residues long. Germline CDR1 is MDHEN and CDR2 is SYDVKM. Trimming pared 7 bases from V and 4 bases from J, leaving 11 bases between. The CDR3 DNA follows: TGTGCCAGCACCGAAACAGGGAATCAGCCCCAGCATTTT. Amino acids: CASTETGNQPQHF.

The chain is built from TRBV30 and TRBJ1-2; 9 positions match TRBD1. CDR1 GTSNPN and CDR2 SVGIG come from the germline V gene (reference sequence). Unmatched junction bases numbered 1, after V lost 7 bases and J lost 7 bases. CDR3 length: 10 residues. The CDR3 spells CALGQGGYTF. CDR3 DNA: TGTGCCTTGGGACAGGGTGGCTACACCTTC.

In nucleotides, the CDR3 is TGTGCCAGCACCCCAGGACTAGCTATCGGGGAGCTGTTTTTT. Translating it yields CASTPGLAIGELFF. This sequence joins TRBV11-2 and TRBJ2-2; 8 bases are a match to TRBD2. Trimming cost V 7 bases and J 7 bases; bases outside gene matches: 8. This CDR3 has 14 amino acids. Germline values: CDR1 SGHAT, CDR2 FQNNGV. Based on the CDR3 plus reference TRBV11-2 and TRBJ2-2, the full variable domain is EAGVAQSPRYKIIEKRQSVAFWCNPISGHATLYWYQQILGQGPKLLIQFQNNGVVDDSQLPKDRFSAERLKGVDSTLKIQPAKLEDSAVYLCASTPGLAIGELFFGEGSRLTVL.

The CDR3 sequence: CASRSGHIGYNEQFF. In DNA form, the CDR3 reads TGTGCCAGTAGATCAGGTCACATTGGCTACAATGAGCAGTTCTTC. The J gene is TRBJ2-1, the V gene TRBV19; D not resolved. The germline V gene encodes CDR1 LNHDA and CDR2 SQIVND (reference sequence). The CDR3 runs 15 residues. The V end lost 6 bases, the J end lost 3 bases, and 15 bases lay between the germline ends.

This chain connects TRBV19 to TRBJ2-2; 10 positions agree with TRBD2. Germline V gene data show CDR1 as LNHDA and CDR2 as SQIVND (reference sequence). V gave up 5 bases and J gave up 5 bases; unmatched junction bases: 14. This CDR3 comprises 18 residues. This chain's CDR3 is CASSWSGGAYSFTGELFF. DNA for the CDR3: TGTGCCAGTAGTTGGAGCGGGGGGGCCTATAGTTTTACCGGGGAGCTGTTTTTT. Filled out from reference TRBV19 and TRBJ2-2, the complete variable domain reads DGGITQSPKYLFRKEGQNVTLSCEQNLNHDAMYWYRQDPGQGLRLIYYSQIVNDFQKGDIAEGYSVSREKKESFPLTVTSAQKNPTAFYLCASSWSGGAYSFTGELFFGEGSRLTVL.

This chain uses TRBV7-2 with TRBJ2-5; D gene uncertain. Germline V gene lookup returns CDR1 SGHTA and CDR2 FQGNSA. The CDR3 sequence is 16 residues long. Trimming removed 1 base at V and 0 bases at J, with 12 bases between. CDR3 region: CASSLGLHGYQETQYF. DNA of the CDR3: TGTGCCAGCAGCTTAGGCCTTCACGGGTACCAAGAGACCCAGTACTTC.

The CDR3 coding sequence is TGTGCCAGTTCATCGGGAGGGTCTAACTATGGCTACACCTTC. Its protein product is CASSSGGSNYGYTF. The rearrangement joins TRBV28 to TRBJ1-2; D unresolved. Trimming removed 9 bases at V and 0 bases at J, with 14 bases between. Germline loops: CDR1 MDHEN, CDR2 SYDVKM. The CDR3 is 14 amino acids.

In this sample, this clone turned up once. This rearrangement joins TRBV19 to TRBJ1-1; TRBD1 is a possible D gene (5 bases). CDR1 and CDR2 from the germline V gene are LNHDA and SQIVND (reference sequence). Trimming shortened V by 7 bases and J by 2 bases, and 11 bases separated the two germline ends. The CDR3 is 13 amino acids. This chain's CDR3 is CASTGRVNTEAFF. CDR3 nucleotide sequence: TGTGCCAGTACGGGCAGGGTAAACACTGAAGCTTTCTTT.

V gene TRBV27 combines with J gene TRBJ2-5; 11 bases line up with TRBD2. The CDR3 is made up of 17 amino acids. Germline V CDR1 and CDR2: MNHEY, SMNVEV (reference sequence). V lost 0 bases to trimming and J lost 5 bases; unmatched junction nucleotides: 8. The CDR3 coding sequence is TGTGCCAGCAGTTTATCACTAGCGGGGGCGGTTGGGGAGACCCAGTACTTC. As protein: CASSLSLAGAVGETQYF.

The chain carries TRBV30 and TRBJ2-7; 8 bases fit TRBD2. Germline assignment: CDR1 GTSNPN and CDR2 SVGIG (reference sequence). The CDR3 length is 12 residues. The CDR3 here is CALLERGYEQYF. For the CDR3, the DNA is TGTGCTCTATTGGAGCGGGGGTACGAGCAGTACTTC. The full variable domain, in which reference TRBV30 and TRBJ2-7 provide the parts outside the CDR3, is SQTIHQWPATLVQPVGSPLSLECTVEGTSNPNLYWYRQAAGRGLQLLFYSVGIGQISSEVPQNLSASRPQDRQFILSSKKLLLSDSGFYLCALLERGYEQYFGPGTRLTVT.

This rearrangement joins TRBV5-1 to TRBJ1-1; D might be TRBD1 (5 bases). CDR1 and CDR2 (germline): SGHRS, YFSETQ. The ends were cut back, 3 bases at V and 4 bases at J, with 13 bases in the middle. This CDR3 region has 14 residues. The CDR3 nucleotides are TGCGCCAGCAGCTCTAGACAGCCAGTCACTGAAGCTTTCTTT. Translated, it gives CASSSRQPVTEAFF.

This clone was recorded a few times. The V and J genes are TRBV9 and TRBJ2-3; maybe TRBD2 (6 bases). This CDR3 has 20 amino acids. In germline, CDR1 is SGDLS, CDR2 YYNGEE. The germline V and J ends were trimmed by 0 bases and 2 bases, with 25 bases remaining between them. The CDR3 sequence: CASSVASEGISNDITDTQYF. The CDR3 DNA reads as TGTGCCAGCAGCGTAGCTAGCGAGGGGATCTCGAACGACATCACAGATACGCAGTATTTT. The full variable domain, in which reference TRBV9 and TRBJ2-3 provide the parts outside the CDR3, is DSGVTQTPKHLITATGQRVTLRCSPRSGDLSVYWYQQSLDQGLQFLIQYYNGEERAKGNILERFSAQQFPDLHSELNLSSLELGDSALYFCASSVASEGISNDITDTQYFGPGTRLTVL.

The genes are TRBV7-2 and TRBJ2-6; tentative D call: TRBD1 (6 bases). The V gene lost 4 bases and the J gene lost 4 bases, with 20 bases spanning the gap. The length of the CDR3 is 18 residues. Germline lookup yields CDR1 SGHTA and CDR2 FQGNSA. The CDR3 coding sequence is TGTGCCAGCAGCTCAATGCGGCCCAGGGGTTCCGGGGCCAACGTCCTGACTTTC. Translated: CASSSMRPRGSGANVLTF.

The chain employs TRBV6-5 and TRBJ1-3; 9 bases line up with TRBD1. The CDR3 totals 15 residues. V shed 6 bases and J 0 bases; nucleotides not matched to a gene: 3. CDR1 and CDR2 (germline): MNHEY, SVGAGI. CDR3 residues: CASRPGQGSGNTIYF. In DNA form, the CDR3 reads TGTGCCAGCAGGCCGGGACAGGGCTCTGGAAACACCATATATTTT.

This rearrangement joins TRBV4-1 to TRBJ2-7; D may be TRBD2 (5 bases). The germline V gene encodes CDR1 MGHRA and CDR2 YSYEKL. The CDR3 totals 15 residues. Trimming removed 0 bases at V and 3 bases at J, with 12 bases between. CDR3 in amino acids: CASSQDKREYYEQYF. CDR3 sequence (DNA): TGCGCCAGCAGCCAAGATAAACGGGAATACTACGAGCAGTACTTC.

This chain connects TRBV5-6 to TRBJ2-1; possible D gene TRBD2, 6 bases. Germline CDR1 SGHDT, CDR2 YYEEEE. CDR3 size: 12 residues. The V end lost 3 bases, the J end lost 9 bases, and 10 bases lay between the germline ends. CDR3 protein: CASSSQGGEQFF. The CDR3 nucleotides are TGTGCCAGCAGCTCTCAGGGAGGTGAGCAGTTCTTC.

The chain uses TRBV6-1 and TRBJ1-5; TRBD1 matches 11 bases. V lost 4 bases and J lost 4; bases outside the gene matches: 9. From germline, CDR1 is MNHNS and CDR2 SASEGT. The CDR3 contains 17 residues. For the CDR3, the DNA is TGTGCCAGCAGTGCCTATTTGGGACAGGGGGGAAATCAGCCCCAGCATTTT. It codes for CASSAYLGQGGNQPQHF.

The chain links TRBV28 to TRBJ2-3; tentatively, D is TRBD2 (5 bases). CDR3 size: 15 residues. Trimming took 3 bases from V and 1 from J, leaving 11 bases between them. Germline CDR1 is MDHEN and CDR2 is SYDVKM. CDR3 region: CASSLVGGGTDTQYF. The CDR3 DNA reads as TGTGCCAGCAGTTTGGTAGGAGGTGGCACAGATACGCAGTATTTT. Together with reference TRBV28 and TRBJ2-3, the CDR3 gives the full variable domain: DVKVTQSSRYLVKRTGEKVFLECVQDMDHENMFWYRQDPGLGLRLIYFSYDVKMKEKGDIPEGYSVSREKKERFSLILESASTNQTSMYLCASSLVGGGTDTQYFGPGTRLTVL.

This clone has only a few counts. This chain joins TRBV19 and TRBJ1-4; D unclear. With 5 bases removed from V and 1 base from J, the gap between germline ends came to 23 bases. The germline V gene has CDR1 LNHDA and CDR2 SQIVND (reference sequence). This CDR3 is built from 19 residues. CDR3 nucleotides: TGTGCCAGTAGTCGCCCTCCCGCCAGAGGGAAGAGAACTAATGAAAAACTGTTTTTT. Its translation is CASSRPPARGKRTNEKLFF.

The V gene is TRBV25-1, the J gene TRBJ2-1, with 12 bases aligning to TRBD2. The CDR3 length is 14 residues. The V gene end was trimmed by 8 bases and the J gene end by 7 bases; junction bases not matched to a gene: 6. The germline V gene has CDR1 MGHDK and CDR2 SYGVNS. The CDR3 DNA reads TGTGCCAGCCGACTAGCGGGAGTGGGAAATGAGCAGTTCTTC. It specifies CASRLAGVGNEQFF. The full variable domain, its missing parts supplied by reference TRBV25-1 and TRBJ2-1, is EADIYQTPRYLVIGTGKKITLECSQTMGHDKMYWYQQDPGMELHLIHYSYGVNSTEKGDLSSESTVSRIRTEHFPLTLESARPSHTSQYLCASRLAGVGNEQFFGPGTRLTVL.

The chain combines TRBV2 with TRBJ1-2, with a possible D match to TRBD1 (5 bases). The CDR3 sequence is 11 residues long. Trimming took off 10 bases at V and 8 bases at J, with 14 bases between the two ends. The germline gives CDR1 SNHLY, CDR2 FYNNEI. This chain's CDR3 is CAISGLRGYTF. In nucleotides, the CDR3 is TGTGCCATTTCGGGACTAAGGGGCTACACCTTC.

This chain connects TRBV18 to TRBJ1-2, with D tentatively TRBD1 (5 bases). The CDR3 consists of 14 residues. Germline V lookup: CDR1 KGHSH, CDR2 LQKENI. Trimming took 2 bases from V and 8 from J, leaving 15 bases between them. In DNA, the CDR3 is TGTGCCAGCTCACCAAACGGGGGATCTGGAGGCTACACCTTC. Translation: CASSPNGGSGGYTF. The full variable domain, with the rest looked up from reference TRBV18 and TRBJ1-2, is NAGVMQNPRHLVRRRGQEARLRCSPMKGHSHVYWYRQLPEEGLKFMVYLQKENIIDESGMPKERFSAEFPKEGPSILRIQQVVRGDSAAYFCASSPNGGSGGYTFGSGTRLTVV.

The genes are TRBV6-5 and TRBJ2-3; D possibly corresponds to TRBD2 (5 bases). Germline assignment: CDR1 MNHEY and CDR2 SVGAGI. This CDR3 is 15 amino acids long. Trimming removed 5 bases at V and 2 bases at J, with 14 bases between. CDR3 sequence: CASSPWGSVTDTQYF. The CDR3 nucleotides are TGTGCCAGCAGTCCCTGGGGTAGCGTCACAGATACGCAGTATTTT.

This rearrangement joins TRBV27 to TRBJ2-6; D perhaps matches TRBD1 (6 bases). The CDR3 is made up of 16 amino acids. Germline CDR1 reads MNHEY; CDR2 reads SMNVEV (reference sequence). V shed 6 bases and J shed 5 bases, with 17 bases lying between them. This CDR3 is CASRSGQLPWANVLTF. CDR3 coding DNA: TGTGCCAGCAGAAGCGGACAGCTGCCCTGGGCCAACGTCCTGACTTTC.

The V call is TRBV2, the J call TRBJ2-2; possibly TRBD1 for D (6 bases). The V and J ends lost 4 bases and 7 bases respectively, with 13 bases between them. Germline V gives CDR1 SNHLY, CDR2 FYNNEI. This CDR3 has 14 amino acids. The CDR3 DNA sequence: TGTGCCAGCAGTGTTGCAGGGGATTTCGGGGAGCTGTTTTTT. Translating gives CASSVAGDFGELFF.

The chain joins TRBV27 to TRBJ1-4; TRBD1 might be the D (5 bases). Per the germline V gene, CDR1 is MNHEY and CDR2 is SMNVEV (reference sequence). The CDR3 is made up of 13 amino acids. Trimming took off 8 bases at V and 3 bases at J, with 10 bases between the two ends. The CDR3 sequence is CASGRGANEKLFF. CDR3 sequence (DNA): TGTGCCAGCGGACGGGGGGCTAATGAAAAACTGTTTTTT. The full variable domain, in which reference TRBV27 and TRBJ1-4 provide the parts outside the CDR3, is EAQVTQNPRYLITVTGKKLTVTCSQNMNHEYMSWYRQDPGLGLRQIYYSMNVEVTDKGDVPEGYKVSRKEKRNFPLILESPSPNQTSLYFCASGRGANEKLFFGSGTQLSVL.

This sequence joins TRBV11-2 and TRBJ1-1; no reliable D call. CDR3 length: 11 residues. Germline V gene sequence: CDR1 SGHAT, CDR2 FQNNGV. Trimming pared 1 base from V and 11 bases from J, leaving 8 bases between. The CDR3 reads CASSLGGRAFF. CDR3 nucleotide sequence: TGTGCCAGCAGCTTAGGAGGGAGGGCTTTCTTT. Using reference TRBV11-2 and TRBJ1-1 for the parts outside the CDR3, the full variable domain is EAGVAQSPRYKIIEKRQSVAFWCNPISGHATLYWYQQILGQGPKLLIQFQNNGVVDDSQLPKDRFSAERLKGVDSTLKIQPAKLEDSAVYLCASSLGGRAFFGQGTRLTVV.

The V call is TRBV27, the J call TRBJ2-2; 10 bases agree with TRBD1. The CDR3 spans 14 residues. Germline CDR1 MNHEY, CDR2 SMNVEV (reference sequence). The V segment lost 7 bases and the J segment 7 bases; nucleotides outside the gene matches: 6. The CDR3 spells CASKSTGGIGELFF. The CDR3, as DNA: TGTGCCAGCAAATCGACAGGGGGCATCGGGGAGCTGTTTTTT.

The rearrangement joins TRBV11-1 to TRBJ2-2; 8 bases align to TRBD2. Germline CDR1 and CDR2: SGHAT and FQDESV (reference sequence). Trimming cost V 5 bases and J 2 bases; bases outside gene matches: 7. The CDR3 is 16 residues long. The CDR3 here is CASSDSSGPNTGELFF. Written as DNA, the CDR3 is TGTGCCAGCAGCGATTCTAGCGGGCCTAACACCGGGGAGCTGTTTTTT.